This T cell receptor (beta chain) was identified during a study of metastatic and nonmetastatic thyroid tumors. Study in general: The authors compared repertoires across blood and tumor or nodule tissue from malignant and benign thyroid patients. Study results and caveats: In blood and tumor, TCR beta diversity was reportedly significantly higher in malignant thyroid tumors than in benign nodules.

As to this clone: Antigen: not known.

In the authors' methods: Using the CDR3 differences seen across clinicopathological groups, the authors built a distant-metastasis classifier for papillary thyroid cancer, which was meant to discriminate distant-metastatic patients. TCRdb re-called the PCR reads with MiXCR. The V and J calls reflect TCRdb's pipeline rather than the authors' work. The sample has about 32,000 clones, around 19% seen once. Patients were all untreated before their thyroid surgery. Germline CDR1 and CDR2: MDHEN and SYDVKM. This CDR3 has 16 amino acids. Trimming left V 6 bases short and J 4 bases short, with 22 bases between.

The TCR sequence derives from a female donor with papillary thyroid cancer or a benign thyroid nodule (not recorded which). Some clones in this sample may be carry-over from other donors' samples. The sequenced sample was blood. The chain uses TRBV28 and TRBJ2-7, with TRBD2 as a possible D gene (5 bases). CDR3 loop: CASSPAEAASSYEQYF. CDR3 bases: TGTGCCAGCAGCCCCGCGGAAGCGGCGAGCTCATACGAGCAGTACTTC.